One sample yielded the 12 T cell receptor beta chains listed below, sequenced in a study of human T cells and chemical hapten exposure. TCRdb analysed the 5' RACE reads with MiXCR anew, one entry per CDR3 protein. The table lists about 140,000 distinct CDR3 sequences, around 4.4% of them singletons, with roughly 1.4% in the top ten. Total RNA was isolated from whole blood that had not been fractionated. The receptors originated from a female donor in good health.

This clonotype has a count of ten or more. The chain links TRBV5-1 to TRBJ2-3; 8 bases align to TRBD2. The germline CDR1 and CDR2 sequences are SGHRS and YFSETQ. J lost 2 bases, V lost 5 bases, and 10 bases had no gene match. The CDR3 is made up of 16 amino acids. CDR3 sequence reads: CASSWGERGITDTQYF. The DNA of the CDR3 is TGCGCCAGCAGTTGGGGGGAGCGGGGGATCACAGATACGCAGTATTTT.

This clonotype occurred many times. The DNA for the CDR3 is TGTGCCAGCAGCTGGACAGGGGGCAATGGCTACACCTTC. Protein: CASSWTGGNGYTF. The chain joins TRBV7-9 to TRBJ1-2, with TRBD1 matching 11 bases. CDR3 size: 13 residues. The J segment lost 6 bases and the V segment lost 4 bases, leaving 1 base of the junction unmatched. Germline CDR1 SEHNR, CDR2 FQNEAQ (reference sequence).

V is TRBV3-1 and J is TRBJ2-2; 9 bases line up with TRBD1. This CDR3 has 14 amino acids. After removal of 7 bases from V and 7 bases from J, the junction contained 7 bases not matched to a gene. Germline-derived CDR1 and CDR2 are LGHDT and YNNKEL (reference sequence). Here the CDR3 reads CASTNRGRDGELFF. CDR3 bases: TGTGCCAGCACTAACAGGGGGCGCGACGGGGAGCTGTTTTTT. Complete variable domain (other parts from reference TRBV3-1 and TRBJ2-2): DTAVSQTPKYLVTQMGNDKSIKCEQNLGHDTMYWYKQDSKKFLKIMFSYNNKELIINETVPNRFSPKSPDKAHLNLHINSLELGDSAVYFCASTNRGRDGELFFGEGSRLTVL.

This clonotype was detected only a few times. CDR3 loop: CAGGQGGHTEAFF. The CDR3 coding sequence is TGTGCCGGTGGACAGGGAGGGCACACTGAAGCTTTCTTT. This chain connects TRBV2 to TRBJ1-1, with 8 bases fitting TRBD1. Germline CDR1 and CDR2: SNHLY and FYNNEI. The CDR3 runs to 13 residues. V dropped 11 bases and J dropped 3; count of bases not matched to a gene: 8.

This clonotype has ten or more counts. This sequence joins TRBV5-4 and TRBJ1-2, with 10 bases fitting TRBD1. Germline CDR1 reads SGHNT; CDR2 reads YYREEE (reference sequence). V lost 4 bases to trimming and J lost 4 bases; unmatched junction nucleotides: 7. The CDR3 is made up of 15 amino acids. CDR3 in DNA: TGTGCCAGCAGCACGAGACAGGGGGCAGTCTATGGCTACACCTTC. It translates to CASSTRQGAVYGYTF.

Many counts were recorded for this clonotype. This rearrangement joins TRBV7-2 to TRBJ2-7, with D possibly called TRBD1 or TRBD2 (6 bases each). V was shortened by 2 bases and J by 12 bases, with 14 bases between the two germline ends. Germline CDR1 reads SGHTA; CDR2 reads FQGNSA. This CDR3 has 12 amino acids. The DNA for the CDR3 is TGTGCCAGCAGCTTATGGACGGGGGCGCCGTACTTC. Its protein is CASSLWTGAPYF.

The table lists this clonotype with many counts. The V call is TRBV7-2, the J call TRBJ2-6, with TRBD1 matching 9 bases. Germline V gene data show CDR1 as SGHTA and CDR2 as FQGNSA. This CDR3 region has 20 residues. V shed 4 bases, J shed 2 bases, and the junction held 15 bases outside the gene matches. CDR3 sequence (DNA): TGTGCCAGCAGCTCACAAAGTCCGGGACAGGGTACCCCTGGGGCCAACGTCCTGACTTTC. Amino acid sequence: CASSSQSPGQGTPGANVLTF.

This clonotype was seen ten or more times. V gene TRBV6-5 combines with J gene TRBJ1-2; 7 bases match TRBD1. J lost 7 bases, V lost 0 bases, and 14 bases had no gene match. This CDR3 spans 17 amino acids. The germline V gene has CDR1 MNHEY and CDR2 SVGAGI. The CDR3 nucleotides are TGTGCCAGCAGTTACTCCCAGATTCCCCAAAGGGGGCCTGGCTACACCTTC. This gives the protein CASSYSQIPQRGPGYTF.

Comment on this clonotype: This may be a read error, as it is one base from a much larger clone. The rearrangement joins TRBV6-6 to TRBJ2-1; 12 positions match TRBD1. V shed 9 bases and J 6 bases; nucleotides not matched to a gene: 15. CDR3 length: 17 residues. The V gene's germline CDR1 is MNHNY and CDR2 SVGAGI (reference sequence). The DNA of the CDR3 is TGTGCCAGTATAAGAACCTCCGGGACAGGGGGCATCAATGAGCAGTTCTTC. This gives the protein CASIRTSGTGGINEQFF.

This clonotype has ten or more counts. The gene calls are TRBV5-5 and TRBJ1-5, with TRBD1 as a possible D gene (6 bases). Germline-derived CDR1 and CDR2 are SGHKS and YYEKEE (reference sequence). The ends were cut back, 0 bases at V and 1 base at J, with 8 bases in the middle. The CDR3 has 15 residues. The CDR3 DNA is TGTGCCAGCAGCTTGGTAACAGGGAGCAATCAGCCCCAGCATTTT. It translates to CASSLVTGSNQPQHF.

This clonotype was recorded many times. This chain links TRBV19 with TRBJ2-3; 9 bases match TRBD1. Germline V lookup: CDR1 LNHDA, CDR2 SQIVND (reference sequence). The V and J ends lost 5 bases and 3 bases, in that order; junction bases with no gene match: 3. The CDR3 has 14 residues. CDR3 in DNA: TGTGCCAGTAGTTCCGGACAGGGGACAGATACGCAGTATTTT. Translated: CASSSGQGTDTQYF.

This clonotype was counted ten times or more. This chain connects TRBV29-1 to TRBJ2-3; a possible D gene is TRBD2 (6 bases). V was trimmed by 4 bases and J by 1 base, leaving 12 bases between them. The CDR3 loop spans 14 amino acids. Germline V lookup: CDR1 SQVTM, CDR2 ANQGSEA. CDR3 DNA: TGCAGCGTTGGGCATGGCGGGGGCACAGATACGCAGTATTTT. It is translated as CSVGHGGGTDTQYF.